The 21 T cell receptor beta chains below were found in one sample sequenced in a study of T cell changes during pregnancy in multiple sclerosis. TCRdb keeps only in-frame clones here, not all; method: immunoSEQ multiplex PCR. The table includes about 100,000 clones, more than 85% detected once. This specimen consisted of peripheral blood, obtained in the second trimester of pregnancy. These receptors all stem from a female donor with multiple sclerosis, enrolled in a pregnancy study.

This rearrangement joins TRBV10-2 to TRBJ2-1; possibly TRBD1 for D (6 bases). CDR1 is WSHSY, CDR2 SAAADI, per germline. CDR3 size: 15 residues. The V end lost 0 bases, the J end lost 1 base, and 7 bases lay between the germline ends. The CDR3 sequence is CASSESGQSYNEQFF. CDR3 sequence (DNA): TGCGCCAGCAGTGAGTCAGGACAGTCCTACAATGAGCAGTTCTTC.

The V call is TRBV28, the J call TRBJ1-3; D unresolved. Germline values: CDR1 MDHEN, CDR2 SYDVKM. V dropped 6 bases and J dropped 2 bases, with 11 bases sitting between them. The CDR3 spans 14 residues. CDR3 protein: CASSLRRPGNTIYF. DNA of the CDR3: TGTGCCAGCAGCCTGCGGAGGCCTGGAAACACCATATATTTT.

This chain uses TRBV28 with TRBJ2-3; D unresolved. V lost 5 bases to trimming and J lost 1 base, with 4 bases between them. Germline CDR1 is MDHEN and CDR2 is SYDVKM. The CDR3 spans 12 residues. The CDR3 spells CASSPGTDTQYF. As DNA, the CDR3 is TGTGCCAGCAGTCCTGGCACAGATACGCAGTATTTT.

This clone has just one count. This sequence joins TRBV28 and TRBJ2-1; TRBD1 might be the D (5 bases). There are 16 residues in the CDR3. Deletions cut 2 bases from V and 0 bases from J, with 11 bases between. The germline V gene encodes CDR1 MDHEN and CDR2 SYDVKM. The DNA for the CDR3 is TGTGCCAGCAGTTTAGGTACAGGCAGCTCCTACAATGAGCAGTTCTTC. Translation: CASSLGTGSSYNEQFF.

The chain combines TRBV5-1 with TRBJ2-1; TRBD1 matches at 8 bases. The germline V gene encodes CDR1 SGHRS and CDR2 YFSETQ. The CDR3 sequence is 15 residues long. With V trimmed by 4 bases and J by 7 bases, 10 bases remained unmatched. Here the CDR3 DNA reads TGCGCCAGCAGCCGACCAGGGGGCGATATGAATGAGCAGTTCTTC. Its protein product is CASSRPGGDMNEQFF.

The V gene is TRBV7-9, the J gene TRBJ2-1; 10 positions agree with TRBD2. The CDR3 has 18 residues. Germline V lookup: CDR1 SEHNR, CDR2 FQNEAQ (reference sequence). V gave up 5 bases and J gave up 6 bases; unmatched junction bases: 16. The CDR3 sequence: CASSLDWSSGSPGNEQFF. CDR3 nucleotide sequence: TGTGCCAGCAGCCTAGACTGGTCTAGCGGGAGCCCGGGCAATGAGCAGTTCTTC.

This sequence joins TRBV6-5 and TRBJ2-7, with 7 bases that match TRBD1. CDR1 and CDR2 from the germline V gene are MNHEY and SVGAGI. The length of the CDR3 is 16 residues. With 0 bases clipped from V and 3 bases from J, the junction kept 8 bases outside the gene matches. The CDR3: CASSYSVGDSYYEQYF. The DNA for the CDR3 is TGTGCCAGCAGTTACTCGGTGGGGGACAGCTACTACGAGCAGTACTTC.

V and J are TRBV5-4 and TRBJ2-1, with 8 bases that match TRBD2. The junction had 3 bases not matched to a gene; V was cut back by 3 bases and J by 7 bases. CDR3 size: 13 residues. Germline CDR1 and CDR2: SGHNT and YYREEE (reference sequence). DNA of the CDR3: TGTGCCAGCAGCTCGTTAGCGGGAAATGAGCAGTTCTTC. Translated: CASSSLAGNEQFF.

The rearrangement joins TRBV28 to TRBJ1-2; D gene ambiguous. The V end was cut by 4 bases, the J end by 1 base, with 16 bases between. The CDR3 is made up of 16 amino acids. Germline assignment: CDR1 MDHEN and CDR2 SYDVKM. CDR3 DNA: TGTGCCAGCAGTTCAGGACTCACCTTGAGTAACTATGGCTACACCTTC. Its protein is CASSSGLTLSNYGYTF.

This clone was observed a single time. The rearrangement links TRBV6-5 to TRBJ1-2; D is unresolved. This CDR3 has 10 amino acids. The V gene lost 8 bases and the J gene lost 5 bases, with 6 bases spanning the gap. Germline CDR1 MNHEY, CDR2 SVGAGI. In DNA form, the CDR3 reads TGTGCCAGCTTCAGTTATGGCTACACCTTC. Protein sequence: CASFSYGYTF.

The chain has TRBV6-5 and TRBJ2-7; D is ambiguous. This CDR3 is 15 amino acids long. Deletions cut 0 bases from V and 2 bases from J, with 11 bases between. Germline loops: CDR1 MNHEY, CDR2 SVGAGI. CDR3 sequence reads: CASSYSFGKTYEQYF. DNA of the CDR3: TGTGCCAGCAGTTACTCGTTTGGCAAGACCTACGAGCAGTACTTC.

This clone has only a few counts. The chain joins TRBV19 to TRBJ2-2; D is unresolved. CDR3 size: 15 residues. Between the trimmed V and J ends, which lost 3 bases and 0 bases, there was a span of 8 bases. The germline V gene has CDR1 LNHDA and CDR2 SQIVND (reference sequence). For the CDR3, the DNA is TGTGCCAGTAGTATTAAACACGCGAACACCGGGGAGCTGTTTTTT. Its translation is CASSIKHANTGELFF.

This clone occurred once. CDR3 nucleotides: TGTGCCAGCAGAAGCGGGAAAGAGACCCAGTACTTC. Its translation is CASRSGKETQYF. This chain connects TRBV25-1 to TRBJ2-5; 7 bases are shared with TRBD2. The CDR3 runs 12 residues. Germline trimming cut 6 bases from V and 3 bases from J; bases unmatched to any gene: 1. Germline CDR1 MGHDK, CDR2 SYGVNS.

This chain joins TRBV4-2 and TRBJ2-3, with D maybe TRBD2 (5 bases). The germline V and J ends were trimmed by 1 base and 6 bases, with 11 bases remaining between them. The CDR3 extends over 14 amino acids. Germline-derived CDR1 and CDR2 are LGHNA and YNFKEQ. The CDR3 DNA sequence: TGTGCCAGCAGCCAAGCTCTCCGAGGGGATACGCAGTATTTT. Its translation: CASSQALRGDTQYF.

The CDR3 sequence is CASSPGVNTEAFF. CDR3 nucleotides: TGTGCCAGCAGCCCGGGGGTGAACACTGAAGCTTTCTTT. This chain joins TRBV27 and TRBJ1-1, with D possibly being TRBD1 (5 bases). This CDR3 region has 13 residues. CDR1 and CDR2 from the germline V gene are MNHEY and SMNVEV (reference sequence). Trimming left V 6 bases short and J 0 bases short, with 8 bases between.

This chain links TRBV15 with TRBJ1-3; possibly TRBD1 for D (6 bases). Trimming removed 0 bases from V and 2 bases from J, with 14 bases in between. Germline V lookup: CDR1 LNHNV, CDR2 YYDKDF (reference sequence). The CDR3 spans 17 residues. The CDR3 spells CATSRDHGGGTGNTIYF. CDR3 coding DNA: TGTGCCACCAGCAGAGATCACGGGGGGGGCACTGGAAACACCATATATTTT. The full variable domain, in which reference TRBV15 and TRBJ1-3 provide the parts outside the CDR3, is DAMVIQNPRYQVTQFGKPVTLSCSQTLNHNVMYWYQQKSSQAPKLLFHYYDKDFNNEADTPDNFQSRRPNTSFCFLDIRSPGLGDTAMYLCATSRDHGGGTGNTIYFGEGSWLTVV.

The chain uses TRBV6-5 and TRBJ2-1; 7 nucleotides align to TRBD2. This CDR3 is 12 amino acids long. Germline V gene lookup returns CDR1 MNHEY and CDR2 SVGAGI. V trimming: 4 bases; J trimming: 8 bases; junction bases outside the gene matches: 2. CDR3 nucleotides: TGTGCCAGCAGTTCGGGACTATATGAGCAGTTCTTC. Translating it yields CASSSGLYEQFF.

The chain employs TRBV29-1 and TRBJ2-2, with D perhaps matching TRBD2 (5 bases). Trimming shortened V by 4 bases and J by 10 bases, and 10 bases separated the two germline ends. Germline V gives CDR1 SQVTM, CDR2 ANQGSEA. There are 11 residues in the CDR3. The CDR3 protein is CSVVDGLELFF. The CDR3 region has the DNA TGCAGCGTTGTGGACGGACTGGAGCTGTTTTTT.

This chain links TRBV2 with TRBJ2-7; 9 nucleotides agree with TRBD2. J was trimmed by 5 bases and V by 3 bases; bases with no gene match: 11. This CDR3 has 16 amino acids. Germline assignment: CDR1 SNHLY and CDR2 FYNNEI. CDR3 amino acids: CASSDSGSGRSHEQYF. The CDR3 coding sequence is TGTGCCAGCAGTGATAGTGGTAGCGGGAGAAGTCACGAGCAGTACTTC.

The CDR3, as DNA: TGTGCCAGCAGTCCGGGACAGGACATTCAGTACTTC. Translation: CASSPGQDIQYF. The chain joins TRBV6-1 to TRBJ2-4, with TRBD1 matching over 8 bases. In germline, CDR1 is MNHNS, CDR2 SASEGT. Trimming at V came to 5 bases and at J to 8 bases, leaving 2 bases not matched to a gene. This CDR3 is 12 amino acids long.

The V gene is TRBV12-5, the J gene TRBJ2-1, with 10 bases aligning to TRBD1. The CDR3 is 15 residues long. Germline lookup yields CDR1 LGHNT and CDR2 FRNRAP. The junction had 3 bases not matched to a gene; V was cut back by 1 base and J by 6 bases. The CDR3 region is CASGLGTGGSNEQFF. Here the CDR3 DNA reads TGTGCTAGTGGTTTGGGGACAGGGGGGAGCAATGAGCAGTTCTTC.